Below, 5 T cell receptor beta chains from the same sample are listed, as sequenced in a study of sequential checkpoint blockade in melanoma. Sequenced by immunoSEQ multiplex PCR; TCRdb stores in-frame clones only, minus some. This sample has some 14,000 clones, with approximately 80% found just once. Treatment indicated: randomized to nivolumab then ipilimumab (arm A) or the reverse (arm B). The sequencing used CD8+ T cells sorted from blood (inferred from file names), collected from a patient given nivolumab and ipilimumab in sequence. The receptors come from a human donor with melanoma.

The chain is built from TRBV19 and TRBJ2-3; 7 bases line up with TRBD2. With 9 bases clipped from V and 2 bases from J, the junction kept 14 bases outside the gene matches. This CDR3 is built from 16 residues. From germline, CDR1 is LNHDA and CDR2 SQIVND (reference sequence). CDR3 nucleotides: TGTGCCAGCCGGGGAGGGTTGAGTCCCCCCACAGATACGCAGTATTTT. Translating gives CASRGGLSPPTDTQYF.

The genes are TRBV23-1 and TRBJ1-3, with 11 bases that match TRBD1. TRBV23-1 is reported as an ORF; its role is uncertain. The CDR3 consists of 16 residues. V gave up 6 bases and J gave up 3 bases; unmatched junction bases: 7. The CDR3 region is CASRGQGALFGNTIYF. Here the CDR3 DNA reads TGCGCCAGCAGAGGACAGGGGGCCCTCTTTGGAAACACCATATATTTT.

V and J are TRBV9 and TRBJ2-3; 8 bases fit TRBD2. The length of the CDR3 is 16 residues. V was clipped by 3 bases and J by 4 bases; unmatched bases: 10. Germline CDR1 SGDLS, CDR2 YYNGEE. CDR3 sequence (DNA): TGTGCCAGCAGCGATACCGGGACTAGTGACGCAGATACGCAGTATTTT. As protein: CASSDTGTSDADTQYF.

The chain carries TRBV5-4 and TRBJ2-7; TRBD1 matches 8 bases. The length of the CDR3 is 14 residues. CDR1 is SGHNT and CDR2 is YYREEE in the germline V gene (reference sequence). Germline trimming cut 2 bases from V and 3 bases from J; bases unmatched to any gene: 4. The CDR3 DNA follows: TGTGCCAGCAGCTTAGACAGGGGCATCTACGAGCAGTACTTC. Its translation is CASSLDRGIYEQYF.

This clone came up a few times. The chain links TRBV4-3 to TRBJ1-1; D not certain. Trimming cost V 2 bases and J 1 base, with 17 bases left between them. The V gene's germline CDR1 is LGHNA and CDR2 YSLEER. This CDR3 comprises 17 residues. In DNA form, the CDR3 reads TGCGCCAGCAGCCAATTTGGAGGCCGCCAAGCGAACACTGAAGCTTTCTTT. This encodes CASSQFGGRQANTEAFF.